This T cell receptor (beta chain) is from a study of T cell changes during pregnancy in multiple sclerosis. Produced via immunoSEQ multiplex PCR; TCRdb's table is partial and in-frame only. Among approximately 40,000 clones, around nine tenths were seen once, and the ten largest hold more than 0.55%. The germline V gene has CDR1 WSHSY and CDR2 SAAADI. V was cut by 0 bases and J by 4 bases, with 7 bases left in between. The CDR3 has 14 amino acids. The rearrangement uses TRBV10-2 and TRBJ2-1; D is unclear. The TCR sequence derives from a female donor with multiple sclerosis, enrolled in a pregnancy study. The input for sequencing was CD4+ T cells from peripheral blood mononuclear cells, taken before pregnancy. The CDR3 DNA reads TGCGCCAGCAGTGAGTCGTTACTTTACAATGAGCAGTTCTTC. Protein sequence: CASSESLLYNEQFF.